The clone carrying this T cell receptor (beta chain) was recorded many times. The antigen is not known. The sample belongs to a study of T-cell memory formation after mild COVID-19. Study results and caveats: Clones shrinking between day 15 and 85 showed a balanced CD4/CD8 split, and those that grew later tilted toward CD4+.

Researchers used 5'RACE with constant-segment primers to make TCR alpha and TCR beta cDNA libraries that carry sample barcodes and UMIs. TCRdb re-called the 5' RACE reads through MiXCR, storing one row per CDR3 protein. The top ten clones hold 28% of a sample with 85,000 to 120,000 distinct CDR3 sequences, more than 15% of them seen once. The clonotype was recovered from an adult woman who had mild COVID-19 (a few samples of this study predate the infection). Cell type and time point are not known. Sequencing used PBMCs or a T cell subset sorted from them (not recorded which).

The CDR3 spells CSANSGREVSDTQYF. The CDR3 nucleotides read TGCAGTGCCAATTCGGGGCGGGAGGTATCAGATACGCAGTATTTT. This chain connects TRBV20-1 to TRBJ2-3; 8 nucleotides match TRBD2. Germline CDR1 reads DFQATT; CDR2 reads SNEGSKA (reference sequence). The CDR3 has 15 residues. The trim removed 6 bases at V and 4 bases at J, leaving 12 bases unmatched.